This entry lists 6 T cell receptor beta chains sequenced from one sample in a study of STAT5B mutations in CD4+ large granular lymphocyte leukemia. Some clones are missing from TCRdb's copy, which holds only in-frame ones; the method was immunoSEQ multiplex PCR. The repertoire holds tens of thousands of clones, with about two thirds as singletons. Sequencing was carried out using CD4+ T cells from blood buffy coats. These receptors originate from a human donor in good health.

The V and J genes are TRBV2 and TRBJ2-7; D is tentatively TRBD1 or TRBD2 (5 bases each). The germline V and J ends were trimmed by 4 bases and 6 bases, with 13 bases remaining between them. Per the germline V gene, CDR1 is SNHLY and CDR2 is FYNNEI. The CDR3 consists of 13 residues. The CDR3 DNA reads TGTGCCAGCAGTGGCTCACGGGGCGGCGAGCAGTACTTC. It specifies CASSGSRGGEQYF.

The CDR3 here is CASSYRGNQPQHF. CDR3 bases: TGTGCCAGCAGTTACCGCGGAAATCAGCCCCAGCATTTT. The V gene is TRBV6-5, the J gene TRBJ1-5; unclear D gene. The CDR3 spans 13 residues. Germline V gives CDR1 MNHEY, CDR2 SVGAGI. V shed 2 bases and J shed 4 bases, with 6 bases lying between them.

V usage is TRBV23-1 and J usage is TRBJ2-3; D is undetermined. TRBV23-1 is noted as an ORF with a role that remains uncertain. The germline V and J ends were trimmed by 3 bases and 2 bases, with 15 bases remaining between them. The CDR3 spans 16 residues. Written as DNA, the CDR3 is TGCGCCAGCAGTCACCCGGACGGTGGCGTCACAGATACGCAGTATTTT. It yields the protein CASSHPDGGVTDTQYF.

This chain uses TRBV2 with TRBJ1-5; the D is unclear. In germline, CDR1 is SNHLY, CDR2 FYNNEI. The ends were cut back, 2 bases at V and 3 bases at J, with 14 bases in the middle. This CDR3 is built from 16 residues. CDR3 bases: TGTGCCAGCAGTGAACGGTCCGGGGTTCCCAATCAGCCCCAGCATTTT. Protein sequence: CASSERSGVPNQPQHF.

The gene calls are TRBV30 and TRBJ2-7, with D uncertain. Per the germline V gene, CDR1 is GTSNPN and CDR2 is SVGIG (reference sequence). The V and J ends lost 1 base and 0 bases respectively, with 1 base between them. This CDR3 is 11 amino acids long. The CDR3 sequence: CAWSASYEQYF. The CDR3 region has the DNA TGTGCCTGGAGTGCCTCCTACGAGCAGTACTTC.

This clone was counted a few times. This CDR3 reads CASSPTGGLTEAFF. The CDR3 DNA is TGTGCCAGCTCACCAACAGGGGGCTTGACTGAAGCTTTCTTT. The chain joins TRBV18 to TRBJ1-1; 9 nucleotides align to TRBD1. Germline assignment: CDR1 KGHSH and CDR2 LQKENI. The CDR3 is made up of 14 amino acids. Unmatched junction bases numbered 3, after V lost 2 bases and J lost 5 bases. The whole variable domain, remainder taken from reference TRBV18 and TRBJ1-1, is NAGVMQNPRHLVRRRGQEARLRCSPMKGHSHVYWYRQLPEEGLKFMVYLQKENIIDESGMPKERFSAEFPKEGPSILRIQQVVRGDSAAYFCASSPTGGLTEAFFGQGTRLTVV.